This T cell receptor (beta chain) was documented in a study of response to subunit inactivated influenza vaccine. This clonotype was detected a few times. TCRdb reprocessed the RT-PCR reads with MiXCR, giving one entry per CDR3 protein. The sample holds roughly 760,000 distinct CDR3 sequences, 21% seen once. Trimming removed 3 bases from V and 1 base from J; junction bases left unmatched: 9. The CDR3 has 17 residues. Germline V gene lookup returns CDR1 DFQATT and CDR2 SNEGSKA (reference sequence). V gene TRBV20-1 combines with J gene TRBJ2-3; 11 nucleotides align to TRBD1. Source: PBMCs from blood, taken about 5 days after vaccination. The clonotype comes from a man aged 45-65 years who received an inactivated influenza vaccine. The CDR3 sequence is CSARASMDRGRTDTQYF. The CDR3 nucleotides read TGCAGTGCTAGGGCCTCAATGGACAGGGGGCGCACAGATACGCAGTATTTT.